This TCR beta chain stems from a study of blood T cell repertoires in COVID-19. In the study overall: Donors in the United States, Italy and Spain gave samples during acute or convalescent COVID-19. T cells, B-cell-depleted T cells, or PBMCs supplied cDNA or gDNA.

Authors' analysis steps: Reference gene primer amplification gave nucleated cell count estimates. Using immunoSEQ multiplex PCR, the repertoire was profiled, and TCRdb retains in-frame clones only, with some absent. D and trimming were read from the DNA, whereas the V and J calls and clone size are those reported in that table. This sample carries just under 350,000 clones, around 82% of them seen once, and the ten largest clones take approximately 3.1%. Germline lookup yields CDR1 GTSNPN and CDR2 SVGIG (reference sequence). Deletions cut 2 bases from V and 3 bases from J, with 8 bases between. The CDR3 sequence is 13 residues long.

V is TRBV30 and J is TRBJ1-5; TRBD1 is a possible D gene (5 bases). This TCR derives from a man aged 25-40 years with active or convalescent COVID-19. Sequencing input: peripheral blood. The CDR3 sequence is CAWSRQINQPQHF. The CDR3 coding sequence is TGTGCCTGGAGTCGACAGATCAATCAGCCCCAGCATTTT.